The rows below give T cell receptor beta chains drawn from one sample of a study of blood T cell repertoires in COVID-19. Produced via immunoSEQ multiplex PCR; TCRdb's table is partial and in-frame only. Counted here are roughly 200,000 clones, around 82% occurring once; the ten biggest clones make up approximately 4.4%. Sequenced sample: peripheral blood. The receptor set was obtained from a man aged 45-65 years with active or convalescent COVID-19. CDR3s leave out the opening cysteine and the closing phenylalanine or tryptophan.

j_call v_call cdr3_aa
TRBJ1-3 TRBV7-9 ASSFSSGQAWNTIY
TRBJ2-5 TRBV4-2 ASSQEPPGLAGGRQETQY
TRBJ2-4 TRBV3-1/TRBV3-2 ASSQGTSGKY
TRBJ2-3 TRBV9 ASSPGGRKHTDTQY
TRBJ2-1 TRBV7-3 ASSLAGGPNEQF
TRBJ1-6 TRBV6-5 ASSYSGTGLEALH
TRBJ1-5 TRBV5-5 ASSLDVDQPQH
TRBJ2-7 TRBV5-1 ASGQTSSYEQY
TRBJ2-3 TRBV5-4 ASSGTGGTGTQY
TRBJ1-5 TRBV18 ASSPGGTGQQPQH
TRBJ2-3 TRBV29-1 SGIPGTEDTQY
TRBJ1-2 TRBV9 ASSPLDLGQGRGYT
TRBJ2-1 TRBV5-6 ASSSPGLEGEQF
TRBJ2-7 TRBV27 ASASDRVSYEQY
TRBJ1-5 TRBV18 ASSLNWDRDQPQH
TRBJ2-7 TRBV5-1 ASSLTTGTRGAEQY
TRBJ1-2 TRBV12-5 ASGFFRDRGLGYGYT
TRBJ2-6 TRBV29-1 SVLIDRGDSGANVLT
TRBJ2-1 TRBV5-1 ASSSPQAAISNEQF
TRBJ1-1 TRBV7-3 ASSLMAGRNTEAF
TRBJ2-5 TRBV2 ASSTTFRGRQETQY
TRBJ2-1 TRBV10-3 AISDGTSFYNEQF
TRBJ1-1 TRBV3-1/TRBV3-2 ASRPQGGSTEAF
TRBJ2-5 TRBV20-1 SALVGETQY
TRBJ2-3 TRBV29-1 SATGTSGGTQY
TRBJ1-6 TRBV7-9 ASSFVSGENSPLH